This T cell receptor beta chain was observed in a study of identical twins. This clonotype was observed at least ten times. The V gene's germline CDR1 is SGHRS and CDR2 YFSETQ. V shed 0 bases and J 3 bases; nucleotides not matched to a gene: 10. This CDR3 contains 19 residues. Template switching added a universal primer site, and cDNA bore unique molecular identifiers. TCRdb independently ran MiXCR on the 5' RACE reads; one entry per CDR3 protein. The sample lists 500,000 to 650,000 distinct CDR3 sequences; under 8.5% were seen once. This sample also appeared in a second study, on yellow fever vaccine responses in identical twins.

The sample consisted of PBMCs. The TCR sequence derives from a woman aged 18 to 35 in good health. This chain links TRBV5-1 with TRBJ2-1, with 12 positions matching TRBD2. CDR3 DNA sequence: TGCGCCAGCAGCTTGGCCGGCTGGACTAGCGGGATCCTCTACAATGAGCAGTTCTTC. Its protein product is CASSLAGWTSGILYNEQFF.